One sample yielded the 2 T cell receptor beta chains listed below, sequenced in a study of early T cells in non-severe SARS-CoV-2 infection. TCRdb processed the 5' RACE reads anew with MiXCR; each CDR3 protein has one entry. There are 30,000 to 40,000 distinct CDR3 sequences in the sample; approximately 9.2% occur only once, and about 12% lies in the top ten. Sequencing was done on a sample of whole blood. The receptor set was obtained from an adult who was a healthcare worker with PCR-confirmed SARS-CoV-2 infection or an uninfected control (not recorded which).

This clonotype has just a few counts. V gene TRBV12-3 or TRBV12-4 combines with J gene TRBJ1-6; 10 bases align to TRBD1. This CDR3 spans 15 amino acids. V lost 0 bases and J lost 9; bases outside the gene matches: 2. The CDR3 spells CASSLAGQGSSPLHF. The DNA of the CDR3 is TGTGCCAGCAGTTTAGCGGGACAGGGGAGTTCACCCCTCCACTTT.

CDR3 sequence: CASSLTLFQGDNQPQHF. In DNA, the CDR3 is TGTGCCAGCAGCTTAACTTTGTTCCAGGGCGACAATCAGCCCCAGCATTTT. The chain is built from TRBV7-9 and TRBJ1-5, with a possible D match to TRBD1 (5 bases). Germline values: CDR1 SEHNR, CDR2 FQNEAQ (reference sequence). The CDR3 covers 17 residues. The V and J ends lost 2 bases and 3 bases respectively, with 17 bases between them.